This T cell receptor beta chain was obtained from a study of blood T cell repertoires in COVID-19. Study background: The United States, Italy and Spain supplied acute and convalescent COVID-19 samples. PBMCs, B-cell-depleted T cells, or T cells provided the cDNA or gDNA that made up the material.

Profiling relied on immunoSEQ multiplex PCR, and the TCRdb table lists in-frame clones only, not all of them. The sample holds about half a million clones; roughly 89% are singletons and the top ten take roughly 0.92%. Germline values: CDR1 LNHDA, CDR2 SQIVND (reference sequence). V was pared by 6 bases and J by 7 bases, with 11 bases of the junction left unmatched. This CDR3 region has 15 residues. Sequencing used peripheral blood. The sequence was collected from a man younger than 35 with COVID-19, enrolled during active disease. This chain joins TRBV19 and TRBJ1-1, with 10 bases lining up with TRBD1. The CDR3 protein is CASRRWDRGSNEAFF. CDR3 nucleotide sequence: TGTGCCAGTAGACGATGGGACAGGGGATCCAATGAAGCTTTCTTT.